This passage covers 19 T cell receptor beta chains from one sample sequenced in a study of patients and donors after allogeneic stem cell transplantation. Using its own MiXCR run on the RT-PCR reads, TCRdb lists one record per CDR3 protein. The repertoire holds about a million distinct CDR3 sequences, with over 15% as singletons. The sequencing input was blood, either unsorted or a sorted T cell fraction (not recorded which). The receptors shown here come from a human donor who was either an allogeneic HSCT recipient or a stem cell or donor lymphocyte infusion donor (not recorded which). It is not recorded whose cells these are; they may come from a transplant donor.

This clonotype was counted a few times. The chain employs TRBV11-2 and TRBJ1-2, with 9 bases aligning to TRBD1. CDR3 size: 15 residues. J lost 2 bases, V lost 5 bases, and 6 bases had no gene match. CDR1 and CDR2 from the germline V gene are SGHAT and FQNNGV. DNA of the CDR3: TGTGCCAGCAGCACCCGGACAGGGGCCAACTATGGCTACACCTTC. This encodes CASSTRTGANYGYTF.

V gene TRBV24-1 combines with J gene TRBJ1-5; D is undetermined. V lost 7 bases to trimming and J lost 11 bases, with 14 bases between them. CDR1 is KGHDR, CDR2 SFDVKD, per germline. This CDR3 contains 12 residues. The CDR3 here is CATSQKGGTQHF. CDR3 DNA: TGTGCCACCAGCCAGAAGGGTGGGACCCAGCATTTT.

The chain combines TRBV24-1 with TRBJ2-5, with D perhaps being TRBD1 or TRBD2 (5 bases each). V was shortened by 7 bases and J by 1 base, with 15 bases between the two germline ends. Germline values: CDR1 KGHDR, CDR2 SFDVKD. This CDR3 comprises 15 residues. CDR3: CATSTWGGRQETQYF. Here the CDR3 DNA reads TGTGCCACCAGCACTTGGGGCGGGCGCCAAGAGACCCAGTACTTC.

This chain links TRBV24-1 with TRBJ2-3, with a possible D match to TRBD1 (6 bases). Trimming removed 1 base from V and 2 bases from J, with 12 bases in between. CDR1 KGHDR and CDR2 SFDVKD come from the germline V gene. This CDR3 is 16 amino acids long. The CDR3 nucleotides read TGTGCCACCAGTGATTTCAGGGACACCAACACAGATACGCAGTATTTT. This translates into CATSDFRDTNTDTQYF.

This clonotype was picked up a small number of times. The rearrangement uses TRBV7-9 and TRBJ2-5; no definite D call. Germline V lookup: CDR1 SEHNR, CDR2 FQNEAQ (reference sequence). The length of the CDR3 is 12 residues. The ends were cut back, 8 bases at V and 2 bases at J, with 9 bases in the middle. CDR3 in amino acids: CASLHNQETQYF. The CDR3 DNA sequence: TGTGCCAGCTTACATAATCAAGAGACCCAGTACTTC. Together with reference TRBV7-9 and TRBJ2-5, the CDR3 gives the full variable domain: DTGVSQNPRHKITKRGQNVTFRCDPISEHNRLYWYRQTLGQGPEFLTYFQNEAQLEKSRLLSDRFSAERPKGSFSTLEIQRTEQGDSAMYLCASLHNQETQYFGPGTRLLVL.

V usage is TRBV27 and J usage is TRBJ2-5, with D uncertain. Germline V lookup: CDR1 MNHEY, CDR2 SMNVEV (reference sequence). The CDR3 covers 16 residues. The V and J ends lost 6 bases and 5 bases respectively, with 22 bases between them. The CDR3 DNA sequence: TGTGCCAGCAGCCCCATCGGACCCGAGGTCGGGGAGACCCAGTACTTC. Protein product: CASSPIGPEVGETQYF.

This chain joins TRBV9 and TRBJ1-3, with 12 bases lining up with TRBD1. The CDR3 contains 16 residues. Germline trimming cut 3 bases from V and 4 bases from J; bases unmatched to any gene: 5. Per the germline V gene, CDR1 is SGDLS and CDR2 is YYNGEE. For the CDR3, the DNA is TGTGCCAGCAGCGGAAGGGACAGGGGGCTGGGAAACACCATATATTTT. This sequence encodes CASSGRDRGLGNTIYF.

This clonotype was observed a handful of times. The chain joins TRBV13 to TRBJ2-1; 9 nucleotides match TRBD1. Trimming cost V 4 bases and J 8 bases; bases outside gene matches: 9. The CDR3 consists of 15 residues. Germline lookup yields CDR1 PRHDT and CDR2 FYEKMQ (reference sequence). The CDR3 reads CASSWDRDSLDEQFF. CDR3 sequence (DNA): TGTGCCAGCAGCTGGGACAGGGACTCCCTTGATGAGCAGTTCTTC. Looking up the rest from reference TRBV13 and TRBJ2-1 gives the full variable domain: AAGVIQSPRHLIKEKRETATLKCYPIPRHDTVYWYQQGPGQDPQFLISFYEKMQSDKGSIPDRFSAQQFSDYHSELNMSSLELGDSALYFCASSWDRDSLDEQFFGPGTRLTVL.

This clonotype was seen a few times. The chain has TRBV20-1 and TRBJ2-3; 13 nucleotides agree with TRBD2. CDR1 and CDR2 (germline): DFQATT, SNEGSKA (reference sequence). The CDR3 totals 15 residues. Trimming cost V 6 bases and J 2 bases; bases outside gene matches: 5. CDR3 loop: CSAPGLAGITDTQYF. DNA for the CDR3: TGCAGTGCACCGGGACTAGCGGGAATCACAGATACGCAGTATTTT.

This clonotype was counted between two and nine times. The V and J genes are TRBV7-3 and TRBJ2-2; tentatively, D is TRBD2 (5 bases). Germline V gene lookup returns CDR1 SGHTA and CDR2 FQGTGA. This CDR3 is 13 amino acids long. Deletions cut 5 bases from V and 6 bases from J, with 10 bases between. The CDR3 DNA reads TGTGCCAGCAGCACTAGGGATTCCGGGGAGCTGTTTTTT. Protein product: CASSTRDSGELFF.

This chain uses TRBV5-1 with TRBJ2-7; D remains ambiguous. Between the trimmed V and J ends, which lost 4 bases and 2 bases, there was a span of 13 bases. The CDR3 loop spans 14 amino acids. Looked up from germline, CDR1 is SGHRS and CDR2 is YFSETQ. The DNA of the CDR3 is TGCGCCAGCAGCCCCAGGCCACAAACCTACGAGCAGTACTTC. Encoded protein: CASSPRPQTYEQYF.

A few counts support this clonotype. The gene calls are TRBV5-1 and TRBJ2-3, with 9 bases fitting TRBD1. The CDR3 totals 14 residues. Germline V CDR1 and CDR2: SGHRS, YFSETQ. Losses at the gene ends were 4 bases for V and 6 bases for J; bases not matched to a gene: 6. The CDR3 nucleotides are TGCGCCAGCAGCCCCGACAGGGGGTGGGATACGCAGTATTTT. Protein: CASSPDRGWDTQYF. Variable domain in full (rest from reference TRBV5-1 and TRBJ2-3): KAGVTQTPRYLIKTRGQQVTLSCSPISGHRSVSWYQQTPGQGLQFLFEYFSETQRNKGNFPGRFSGRQFSNSRSEMNVSTLELGDSALYLCASSPDRGWDTQYFGPGTRLTVL.

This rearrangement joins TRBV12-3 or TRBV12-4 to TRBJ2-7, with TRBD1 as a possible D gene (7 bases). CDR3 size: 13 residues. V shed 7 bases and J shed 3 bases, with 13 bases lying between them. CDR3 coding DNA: TGTGCCAGCACCCCAGGGGGGAGCTACGAGCAGTACTTC. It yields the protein CASTPGGSYEQYF.

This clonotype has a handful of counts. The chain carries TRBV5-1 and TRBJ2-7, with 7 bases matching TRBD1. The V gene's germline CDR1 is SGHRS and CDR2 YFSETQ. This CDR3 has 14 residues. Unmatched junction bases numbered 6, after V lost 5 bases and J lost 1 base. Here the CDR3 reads CASRAPGQSYEQYF. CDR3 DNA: TGCGCCAGCAGGGCCCCGGGACAGTCCTACGAGCAGTACTTC. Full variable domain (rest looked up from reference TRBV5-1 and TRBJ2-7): KAGVTQTPRYLIKTRGQQVTLSCSPISGHRSVSWYQQTPGQGLQFLFEYFSETQRNKGNFPGRFSGRQFSNSRSEMNVSTLELGDSALYLCASRAPGQSYEQYFGPGTRLTVT.

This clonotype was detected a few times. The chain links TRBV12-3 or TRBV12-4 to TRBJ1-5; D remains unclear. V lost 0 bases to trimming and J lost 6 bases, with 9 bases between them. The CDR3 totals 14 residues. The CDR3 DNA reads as TGTGCCAGCAGTTTAGCCCGGGTGGGTCAGCCCCAGCATTTT. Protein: CASSLARVGQPQHF.

The CDR3 is CASGDRGSQETQYF. As DNA, the CDR3 is TGCGCCAGCGGGGACAGGGGATCCCAAGAGACCCAGTACTTC. V is TRBV10-2 and J is TRBJ2-5, with TRBD1 matching 10 bases. This CDR3 has 14 residues. J was trimmed by 1 base and V by 8 bases; bases with no gene match: 4. Germline-derived CDR1 and CDR2 are WSHSY and SAAADI.

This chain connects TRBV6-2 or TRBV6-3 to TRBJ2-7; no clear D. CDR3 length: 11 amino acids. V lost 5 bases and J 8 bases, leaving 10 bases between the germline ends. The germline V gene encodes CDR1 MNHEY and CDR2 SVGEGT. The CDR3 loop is CASSNLGQQYF. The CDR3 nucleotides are TGTGCCAGCAGTAACCTGGGCCAGCAGTACTTC.

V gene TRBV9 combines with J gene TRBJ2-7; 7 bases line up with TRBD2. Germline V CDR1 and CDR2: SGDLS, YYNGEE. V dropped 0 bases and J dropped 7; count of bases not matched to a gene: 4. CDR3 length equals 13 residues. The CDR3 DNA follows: TGTGCCAGCAGCGTAGAGTCTAGCGGTGAGCAGTACTTC. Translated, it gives CASSVESSGEQYF.

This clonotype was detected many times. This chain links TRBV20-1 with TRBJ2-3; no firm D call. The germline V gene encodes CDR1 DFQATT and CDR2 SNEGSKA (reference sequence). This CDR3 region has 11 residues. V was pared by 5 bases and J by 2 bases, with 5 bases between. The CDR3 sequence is CSAEHTDTQYF. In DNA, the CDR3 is TGCAGTGCTGAACACACAGATACGCAGTATTTT.